These 26 T cell receptor beta chains originate from one sample sequenced in a study of T cell repertoires in cytomegalovirus infection. Each CDR3 protein is one row after TCRdb ran MiXCR on the reads. The sample lists about a million distinct CDR3 sequences; roughly 31% were seen once. Their antigens are not known. The sample was cultured CD8+ T cells from PBMCs, taken from culture after CMV antigen stimulation. These TCRs come from a human donor in good health (CMV status not recorded). Some clones in this sample may be carry-over from other donors' samples.

This sequence joins TRBV12-3 or TRBV12-4 and TRBJ1-1, with 9 positions matching TRBD1. V lost 6 bases, J lost 7 bases, and 9 bases stayed unmatched. The CDR3 is made up of 14 amino acids. The CDR3 sequence is CASSLSWGQGEAFF. CDR3 bases: TGTGCCAGCAGCCTTAGTTGGGGACAGGGTGAAGCTTTCTTT.

The CDR3 DNA reads as TGCGCCAGCAGCTTTGGGGTAATGACTCGGAATTTGGAGGAGCAGTTCTTC. Protein sequence: CASSFGVMTRNLEEQFF. The J gene is TRBJ2-1, the V gene TRBV5-1; no clear D. This CDR3 is 17 amino acids long. V lost 2 bases to trimming and J lost 10 bases, with 25 bases between them. CDR1 and CDR2 from the germline V gene are SGHRS and YFSETQ. Using reference TRBV5-1 and TRBJ2-1 for the parts outside the CDR3, the full variable domain is KAGVTQTPRYLIKTRGQQVTLSCSPISGHRSVSWYQQTPGQGLQFLFEYFSETQRNKGNFPGRFSGRQFSNSRSEMNVSTLELGDSALYLCASSFGVMTRNLEEQFFGPGTRLTVL.

This clonotype appeared once. The chain has TRBV6-6 and TRBJ1-2; TRBD1 might be the D (5 bases). V gave up 6 bases and J gave up 6 bases, with 14 bases separating them. The germline gives CDR1 MNHNY, CDR2 SVGAGI (reference sequence). CDR3 length equals 13 residues. CDR3 region: CASRPQEPDGYTF. The CDR3, as DNA: TGTGCCAGCAGACCACAGGAGCCTGATGGCTACACCTTC.

The chain carries TRBV7-9 and TRBJ2-1; TRBD2 matches at 10 bases. V lost 5 bases, J lost 7 bases, and 11 bases stayed unmatched. CDR1 and CDR2 from the germline V gene are SEHNR and FQNEAQ (reference sequence). The CDR3 runs to 16 residues. The CDR3: CASSGTGLAESNEQFF. CDR3 nucleotide sequence: TGTGCCAGCAGCGGGACCGGACTAGCGGAGTCGAATGAGCAGTTCTTC.

The genes are TRBV7-6 and TRBJ2-2, with 8 bases matching TRBD1. The CDR3 sequence is 17 residues long. Per germline, CDR1 SGHVS and CDR2 FNYEAQ. After removal of 3 bases from V and 6 bases from J, the junction contained 12 bases not matched to a gene. CDR3 DNA sequence: TGTGCCAGCAGCTTTCGGGACAGGCCCCGGGGGCCCGGGGAGCTGTTTTTT. Its protein is CASSFRDRPRGPGELFF.

This clonotype was observed a few times. In DNA, the CDR3 is TGTGCTAGTGGTTTGCTTGGACAGGGGCCGAGGGAGACCCAGTACTTC. Its translation is CASGLLGQGPRETQYF. The J gene is TRBJ2-5, the V gene TRBV12-5; 9 nucleotides align to TRBD1. Looked up from germline, CDR1 is LGHNT and CDR2 is FRNRAP. With 2 bases clipped from V and 5 bases from J, the junction kept 9 bases outside the gene matches. The CDR3 is made up of 16 amino acids.

This clonotype was recorded many times. V gene TRBV4-1 combines with J gene TRBJ2-3; D remains unclear. Trimming cost V 4 bases and J 4 bases, with 12 bases left between them. The CDR3 length is 14 residues. Per the germline V gene, CDR1 is MGHRA and CDR2 is YSYEKL. The DNA of the CDR3 is TGCGCCAGCAGCCCGACCTACTCTCCAGATACGCAGTATTTT. This codes for CASSPTYSPDTQYF.

The rearrangement links TRBV6-2 or TRBV6-3 to TRBJ1-2, with TRBD1 matching over 7 bases. Germline CDR1 and CDR2: MNHEY and SVGEGT. The V segment lost 7 bases and the J segment 2 bases; nucleotides outside the gene matches: 7. The CDR3 has 14 residues. Here the CDR3 DNA reads TGTGCCAGCACCCTAGGGGGCAAGAACTATGGCTACACCTTC. Residues: CASTLGGKNYGYTF.

The chain employs TRBV6-1 and TRBJ2-3, with 9 nucleotides matching TRBD2. Germline V gene sequence: CDR1 MNHNS, CDR2 SASEGT. The CDR3 is 16 residues long. V gave up 2 bases and J gave up 0 bases; unmatched junction bases: 3. CDR3 DNA sequence: TGTGCCAGCAGTGAACCTAGCGGGGCCAGCACAGATACGCAGTATTTT. This gives the protein CASSEPSGASTDTQYF.

The chain carries TRBV27 and TRBJ1-1; TRBD1 might be the D (5 bases). CDR3 length: 14 residues. In germline, CDR1 is MNHEY, CDR2 SMNVEV (reference sequence). The CDR3 spells CVTSARGYSTEAFF. The CDR3 coding sequence is TGTGTCACCTCCGCACGGGGGTACAGCACTGAAGCTTTCTTT.

This clonotype showed up just a few times. This chain connects TRBV6-2 or TRBV6-3 to TRBJ2-1, with 8 bases fitting TRBD2. There are 16 residues in the CDR3. V gave up 0 bases and J gave up 8 bases; unmatched junction bases: 9. Germline CDR1 and CDR2: MNHEY and SVGEGT. CDR3 sequence (DNA): TGTGCCAGCAGTTACTCGCGGGGGGCCCGGGTATATGAGCAGTTCTTC. Its protein product is CASSYSRGARVYEQFF.

The table lists this clonotype with a few counts. This chain joins TRBV28 and TRBJ2-2; 9 bases are shared with TRBD2. After removal of 5 bases from V and 4 bases from J, the junction contained 8 bases not matched to a gene. The CDR3 spans 16 residues. Germline values: CDR1 MDHEN, CDR2 SYDVKM. CDR3 sequence (DNA): TGTGCCAGCAGTCACGCGGGGGGGCAGGTCACCGGGGAGCTGTTTTTT. Translated, it gives CASSHAGGQVTGELFF. The complete variable domain, with remaining parts taken from reference TRBV28 and TRBJ2-2, reads DVKVTQSSRYLVKRTGEKVFLECVQDMDHENMFWYRQDPGLGLRLIYFSYDVKMKEKGDIPEGYSVSREKKERFSLILESASTNQTSMYLCASSHAGGQVTGELFFGEGSRLTVL.

The chain employs TRBV6-5 and TRBJ2-3; TRBD2 matches 9 bases. V shed 0 bases, J shed 5 bases, and the junction held 3 bases outside the gene matches. Per the germline V gene, CDR1 is MNHEY and CDR2 is SVGAGI. The CDR3 is 15 amino acids. The CDR3 region is CASSYSRGGGDTQYF. As DNA, the CDR3 is TGTGCCAGCAGTTACTCGCGGGGGGGAGGAGATACGCAGTATTTT.

This clonotype has more than one count but fewer than ten. For the CDR3, the DNA is TGTGCCAGCAGCTTACCGTACTCCTACAATGAGCAGTTCTTC. As protein: CASSLPYSYNEQFF. The J gene is TRBJ2-1, the V gene TRBV7-2; D is unresolved. The germline V gene encodes CDR1 SGHTA and CDR2 FQGNSA. V was shortened by 2 bases and J by 0 bases, with 5 bases between the two germline ends. The CDR3 consists of 14 residues.

The rearrangement joins TRBV2 to TRBJ2-7; TRBD1 matches 7 bases. Germline trimming cut 8 bases from V and 2 bases from J; bases unmatched to any gene: 9. Germline lookup yields CDR1 SNHLY and CDR2 FYNNEI. This CDR3 comprises 14 residues. CDR3 sequence: CASPKGDSTYEQYF. In DNA form, the CDR3 reads TGTGCCAGCCCGAAGGGGGACAGCACCTACGAGCAGTACTTC.

This clonotype has only a few counts. CDR3 coding DNA: TGTGCCAGCAGCTCGAATATCCAGGGGAACACTGAAGCTTTCTTT. Translating it yields CASSSNIQGNTEAFF. The chain uses TRBV7-8 and TRBJ1-1; D perhaps matches TRBD1 (5 bases). Trimming stripped 4 bases from V and 1 base from J, with 13 bases between. The CDR3 covers 15 residues. CDR1 and CDR2 from the germline V gene are SGHVS and FQNEAQ.

This clonotype was detected many times. The chain carries TRBV7-2 and TRBJ2-7; D may correspond to TRBD1 or TRBD2 (5 bases each). The CDR3 length is 13 residues. V lost 4 bases to trimming and J lost 3 bases, with 10 bases between them. Per the germline V gene, CDR1 is SGHTA and CDR2 is FQGNSA. As DNA, the CDR3 is TGTGCCAGCAGCTCCGGGGCTAACTACGAGCAGTACTTC. It yields the protein CASSSGANYEQYF. The entire variable domain, with the rest obtained from reference TRBV7-2 and TRBJ2-7, is as follows: GAGVSQSPSNKVTEKGKDVELRCDPISGHTALYWYRQSLGQGLEFLIYFQGNSAPDKSGLPSDRFSAERTGGSVSTLTIQRTQQEDSAVYLCASSSGANYEQYFGPGTRLTVT.

This clonotype was seen a few times. The J gene is TRBJ2-1, the V gene TRBV19, with D possibly called TRBD1 or TRBD2 (5 bases each). The V end was cut by 8 bases, the J end by 0 bases, with 20 bases between. The CDR3 consists of 17 residues. Germline lookup yields CDR1 LNHDA and CDR2 SQIVND (reference sequence). The DNA of the CDR3 is TGTGCCAGTGCCGGGACCAGAAGCTTTCTCTCCTACAATGAGCAGTTCTTC. It codes for CASAGTRSFLSYNEQFF.

This clonotype was detected only a few times. The chain recombines TRBV2 with TRBJ2-5; 11 nucleotides line up with TRBD1. The trim removed 6 bases at V and 2 bases at J, leaving 5 bases unmatched. The CDR3 is 15 residues long. Germline V gene lookup returns CDR1 SNHLY and CDR2 FYNNEI. CDR3 nucleotides: TGTGCCAGCAGGACAGGACAGGGGGCTCAAGAGACCCAGTACTTC. Amino acids: CASRTGQGAQETQYF.

Ten or more counts support this clonotype. The chain is built from TRBV7-8 and TRBJ1-2; 9 nucleotides line up with TRBD1. The germline V gene has CDR1 SGHVS and CDR2 FQNEAQ. The ends lost 3 bases at V and 3 bases at J; junction bases unmatched: 14. This CDR3 has 18 amino acids. The CDR3 protein is CASSLPGQGNRIDYGYTF. CDR3 DNA: TGTGCCAGCAGCTTGCCGGGACAGGGCAACCGGATCGACTATGGCTACACCTTC.

The CDR3 region has the DNA TGCAGTGCTAGACCCGGTGCCTACGAGCAGTACTTC. Its protein product is CSARPGAYEQYF. The chain is built from TRBV20-1 and TRBJ2-7; D gene ambiguous. This CDR3 is 12 amino acids long. The germline CDR1 and CDR2 sequences are DFQATT and SNEGSKA (reference sequence). Trimming took off 2 bases at V and 2 bases at J, with 7 bases between the two ends.

This chain joins TRBV27 and TRBJ1-2; 7 bases map to TRBD1. Germline V gene lookup returns CDR1 MNHEY and CDR2 SMNVEV (reference sequence). The CDR3 has 15 residues. J lost 4 bases, V lost 4 bases, and 9 bases had no gene match. Here the CDR3 DNA reads TGTGCCAGCAGTTCGGCGTCGGACAGGTTCTATGGCTACACCTTC. It yields the protein CASSSASDRFYGYTF.

This clonotype was seen repeatedly, ten times or more. The chain couples TRBV7-2 to TRBJ1-5; 7 nucleotides line up with TRBD1. Germline lookup yields CDR1 SGHTA and CDR2 FQGNSA. V dropped 4 bases and J dropped 1; count of bases not matched to a gene: 4. The CDR3 length is 15 residues. This CDR3 is CASSSTGLSNQPQHF. The DNA for the CDR3 is TGTGCCAGCAGCTCGACAGGGTTGAGCAATCAGCCCCAGCATTTT.

The genes are TRBV5-5 and TRBJ1-2; no clear D gene. V was pared by 4 bases and J by 4 bases, with 23 bases between. CDR3 length: 17 amino acids. Germline V lookup: CDR1 SGHKS, CDR2 YYEKEE (reference sequence). CDR3 sequence reads: CASSPYLPLMGTYGYTF. The CDR3 region has the DNA TGTGCCAGCAGCCCCTATTTGCCCCTTATGGGAACCTATGGCTACACCTTC.

This clonotype was detected a few times. The chain employs TRBV6-6 and TRBJ2-5, with TRBD1 as a possible D gene (5 bases). This CDR3 comprises 16 residues. Trimming left V 2 bases short and J 0 bases short, with 13 bases between. The germline CDR1 and CDR2 sequences are MNHNY and SVGAGI (reference sequence). This chain's CDR3 is CASSYGSRVYQETQYF. CDR3 sequence (DNA): TGTGCCAGCAGTTACGGATCCAGGGTTTACCAAGAGACCCAGTACTTC.

This chain connects TRBV19 to TRBJ2-3; 9 bases are shared with TRBD2. CDR3 length equals 15 residues. Looked up from germline, CDR1 is LNHDA and CDR2 is SQIVND (reference sequence). Trimming took 2 bases from V and 4 from J; bases not matched to a gene: 4. As DNA, the CDR3 is TGTGCCAGTAGTATACAAGCGGGGGGCCCAGATACGCAGTATTTT. It specifies CASSIQAGGPDTQYF.